Each of the 23 T cell receptor beta chains below was sequenced from the same sample in a study of memory CD4+ T cells and cytomegalovirus serostatus. Single viable CD3+CD4+CD8-CD45RO+ cells were sorted as the memory CD4+ T cells. Sequenced by immunoSEQ multiplex PCR; TCRdb stores in-frame clones only, minus some. The sample includes tens of thousands of clones, around 78% of them seen just once. Sequencing was carried out using memory CD4+ T cells from blood. Every receptor here comes from an adult in good health and CMV-seronegative.

This clone turned up a few times. The chain carries TRBV30 and TRBJ2-1, with a tentative D call TRBD1 (6 bases). The CDR3 extends over 16 amino acids. The V gene lost 0 bases and the J gene lost 5 bases, with 17 bases spanning the gap. Germline V gene sequence: CDR1 GTSNPN, CDR2 SVGIG (reference sequence). The DNA of the CDR3 is TGTGCCTGGAGTGTATGGATACAGGGCCCTAACAATGAGCAGTTCTTC. Translating it yields CAWSVWIQGPNNEQFF.

The chain is built from TRBV4-2 and TRBJ2-7; 8 bases are shared with TRBD1. This CDR3 contains 16 residues. The J segment lost 2 bases and the V segment lost 1 base, leaving 7 bases of the junction unmatched. Germline V gene data show CDR1 as LGHNA and CDR2 as YNFKEQ. CDR3 protein: CASSQVAGTGTYEQYF. The DNA for the CDR3 is TGTGCCAGCAGCCAAGTAGCCGGGACAGGCACCTACGAGCAGTACTTC.

CDR3 DNA: TGTGCCAGCAGTTCATCGGGACTAGCGGGGATGAACACCGGGGAGCTGTTTTTT. Translation: CASSSSGLAGMNTGELFF. This chain uses TRBV2 with TRBJ2-2; 13 bases are shared with TRBD2. The germline CDR1 and CDR2 sequences are SNHLY and FYNNEI. The CDR3 is 18 residues long. With V trimmed by 5 bases and J by 1 base, 7 bases remained unmatched.

The J gene is TRBJ2-3, the V gene TRBV2, with TRBD1 identical over 9 bases. The V gene's germline CDR1 is SNHLY and CDR2 FYNNEI. V dropped 2 bases and J dropped 4; count of bases not matched to a gene: 4. There are 15 residues in the CDR3. The DNA for the CDR3 is TGTGCCAGCAGTGAAATTGGGACAGGGTCAGATACGCAGTATTTT. Its protein is CASSEIGTGSDTQYF.

The J gene is TRBJ1-2, the V gene TRBV4-2; D is unclear. The CDR3 loop spans 19 amino acids. Trimming took off 0 bases at V and 2 bases at J, with 22 bases between the two ends. Looked up from germline, CDR1 is LGHNA and CDR2 is YNFKEQ. CDR3 coding DNA: TGTGCCAGCAGCCAAGATCATAGAGGGATGAAAGGGTCCAACTATGGCTACACCTTC. As protein: CASSQDHRGMKGSNYGYTF.

V usage is TRBV5-1 and J usage is TRBJ2-7; D not certain. Germline assignment: CDR1 SGHRS and CDR2 YFSETQ. CDR3 length: 13 amino acids. Trimming pared 5 bases from V and 1 base from J, leaving 10 bases between. The CDR3 DNA is TGCGCCAGCAGATCCCTGACGTCCTACGAGCAGTACTTC. Translation gives CASRSLTSYEQYF.

This clone was seen a single time. This sample includes further DNA sequences coding for the same CDR3. V gene TRBV7-9 combines with J gene TRBJ2-7; TRBD1 matches 8 bases. Germline CDR1 is SEHNR and CDR2 is FQNEAQ (reference sequence). This CDR3 region has 14 residues. V shed 5 bases and J 2 bases; nucleotides not matched to a gene: 5. The CDR3: CASSPGQGTYEQYF. The CDR3 DNA is TGTGCCAGCAGCCCCGGACAGGGAACCTACGAGCAGTACTTC.

This chain uses TRBV4-1 with TRBJ1-1; D is perhaps TRBD1 (6 bases). This CDR3 has 16 amino acids. Trimming removed 7 bases at V and 4 bases at J, with 22 bases between. Germline loops: CDR1 MGHRA, CDR2 YSYEKL. For the CDR3, the DNA is TGCGCCAGCAAAGAAAAGGGGGGTTTGTCAGTCACTGAAGCTTTCTTT. Amino acids: CASKEKGGLSVTEAFF.

This clone has a single count. This chain links TRBV25-1 with TRBJ2-7, with a weak D call TRBD1 (6 bases). CDR1 and CDR2 (germline): MGHDK, SYGVNS. This CDR3 comprises 12 residues. Trimming stripped 2 bases from V and 4 bases from J, with 6 bases between. CDR3 region: CASSEQGYEQYF. Here the CDR3 DNA reads TGTGCCAGCAGTGAACAGGGGTACGAGCAGTACTTC.

V and J are TRBV7-9 and TRBJ1-6; 9 bases agree with TRBD1. There are 17 residues in the CDR3. The trim removed 4 bases at V and 8 bases at J, leaving 12 bases unmatched. Germline-derived CDR1 and CDR2 are SEHNR and FQNEAQ (reference sequence). The CDR3 loop is CASSSRSGTGTDSPLHF. CDR3 coding DNA: TGTGCCAGCAGCTCCCGTTCCGGGACAGGGACGGATTCACCCCTCCACTTT.

This chain links TRBV19 with TRBJ1-2, with 7 bases fitting TRBD1. This CDR3 is built from 13 residues. V lost 11 bases, J lost 4 bases, and 10 bases stayed unmatched. Germline V CDR1 and CDR2: LNHDA, SQIVND (reference sequence). The CDR3 loop is CAGSTGSFYGYTF. The CDR3 nucleotides are TGTGCCGGCTCGACAGGGTCTTTCTATGGCTACACCTTC.

The V and J genes are TRBV10-2 and TRBJ2-2; 13 bases agree with TRBD2. CDR1 is WSHSY, CDR2 SAAADI, per germline. The CDR3 has 14 residues. V shed 9 bases and J 7 bases; nucleotides not matched to a gene: 5. CDR3 sequence reads: CASSGLAGFGELFF. In nucleotides, the CDR3 is TGCGCCAGTTCGGGACTAGCGGGGTTCGGGGAGCTGTTTTTT.

J is TRBJ2-1 and V is TRBV5-1; 11 bases agree with TRBD1. The CDR3 totals 16 residues. V lost 4 bases, J lost 5 bases, and 8 bases stayed unmatched. Germline loops: CDR1 SGHRS, CDR2 YFSETQ. The CDR3: CASSDRTGGRDNEQFF. For the CDR3, the DNA is TGCGCCAGCAGCGACCGGACAGGGGGCAGGGACAATGAGCAGTTCTTC.

The J gene is TRBJ1-6, the V gene TRBV14; D gene unclear. The germline V gene encodes CDR1 SGHDN and CDR2 FVKESK. Trimming took off 6 bases at V and 13 bases at J, with 16 bases between the two ends. CDR3 length: 13 residues. The CDR3, as DNA: TGTGCCAGCAGGGAGAACCCCGGGCAGCCCCTCCACTTT. Its translation is CASRENPGQPLHF. Looking up the rest from reference TRBV14 and TRBJ1-6 gives the full variable domain: EAGVTQFPSHSVIEKGQTVTLRCDPISGHDNLYWYRRVMGKEIKFLLHFVKESKQDESGMPNNRFLAERTGGTYSTLKVQPAELEDSGVYFCASRENPGQPLHFGNGTRLTVT.

The J gene is TRBJ1-1, the V gene TRBV30, with D uncertain. The germline V gene has CDR1 GTSNPN and CDR2 SVGIG (reference sequence). Trimming took 0 bases from V and 8 from J, leaving 13 bases between them. The CDR3 is 13 amino acids. The CDR3 here is CAWSVGDGWEAFF. CDR3 sequence (DNA): TGTGCCTGGAGTGTAGGTGATGGATGGGAAGCTTTCTTT.

This chain links TRBV2 with TRBJ1-4; D might be TRBD1 (6 bases). Per the germline V gene, CDR1 is SNHLY and CDR2 is FYNNEI. Trimming took 5 bases from V and 4 from J, leaving 14 bases between them. The CDR3 has 15 residues. CDR3 loop: CASSRNRVDNEKLFF. The CDR3 nucleotides are TGTGCCAGCAGTCGAAACAGGGTGGATAATGAAAAACTGTTTTTT.

The CDR3 is CASSSGGAGDTQYF. The CDR3 region has the DNA TGCGCCAGCAGCAGCGGGGGGGCTGGAGATACGCAGTATTTT. The rearrangement uses TRBV4-1 and TRBJ2-3, with 10 bases lining up with TRBD2. CDR3 length equals 14 residues. V shed 5 bases, J shed 5 bases, and the junction held 4 bases outside the gene matches. Germline-derived CDR1 and CDR2 are MGHRA and YSYEKL.

V usage is TRBV5-1 and J usage is TRBJ1-2, with 9 bases that match TRBD1. CDR3 length equals 17 residues. Germline V CDR1 and CDR2: SGHRS, YFSETQ. V shed 2 bases and J 1 base; nucleotides not matched to a gene: 9. The CDR3 sequence is CASSFSTGGSGNYGYTF. For the CDR3, the DNA is TGCGCCAGCAGCTTCTCGACAGGGGGGTCTGGTAACTATGGCTACACCTTC.

The chain has TRBV5-1 and TRBJ2-3, with 7 bases identical to TRBD2. V was clipped by 4 bases and J by 2 bases; unmatched bases: 7. This CDR3 contains 15 residues. The germline gives CDR1 SGHRS, CDR2 YFSETQ. In nucleotides, the CDR3 is TGCGCCAGCAGCAGCTTGGGACTAATCACAGATACGCAGTATTTT. It yields the protein CASSSLGLITDTQYF.

The V gene is TRBV7-9, the J gene TRBJ1-2; no firm D call. Germline V gene sequence: CDR1 SEHNR, CDR2 FQNEAQ (reference sequence). The CDR3 is 16 residues long. V was shortened by 4 bases and J by 0 bases, with 15 bases between the two germline ends. CDR3 loop: CASSSSSRGPNYGYTF. For the CDR3, the DNA is TGTGCCAGCAGCTCCTCGTCGCGAGGTCCTAACTATGGCTACACCTTC.

The V and J genes are TRBV18 and TRBJ1-1; 9 bases line up with TRBD1. Germline V gene lookup returns CDR1 KGHSH and CDR2 LQKENI. The CDR3 consists of 16 residues. Unmatched junction bases numbered 8, after V lost 6 bases and J lost 0 bases. CDR3 protein: CASSPGQGTLNTEAFF. The CDR3 coding sequence is TGTGCCAGCTCTCCGGGACAGGGAACGTTGAACACTGAAGCTTTCTTT.

The J gene is TRBJ1-1, the V gene TRBV4-2, with D perhaps matching TRBD1 (5 bases). Germline CDR1 reads LGHNA; CDR2 reads YNFKEQ. The CDR3 length is 14 residues. The V end was cut by 0 bases, the J end by 0 bases, with 5 bases between. CDR3 sequence (DNA): TGTGCCAGCAGCCAAGACAGGGTGAACACTGAAGCTTTCTTT. This translates into CASSQDRVNTEAFF.

This clone turned up a few times. CDR3: CASSPRDPGDTQYF. The CDR3 DNA sequence: TGTGCCAGCAGTCCCCGGGACCCGGGAGATACGCAGTATTTT. The genes are TRBV6-5 and TRBJ2-3; D is tentatively TRBD1 or TRBD2 (5 bases each). Trimming took off 5 bases at V and 5 bases at J, with 14 bases between the two ends. The CDR3 contains 14 residues. Germline V lookup: CDR1 MNHEY, CDR2 SVGAGI.